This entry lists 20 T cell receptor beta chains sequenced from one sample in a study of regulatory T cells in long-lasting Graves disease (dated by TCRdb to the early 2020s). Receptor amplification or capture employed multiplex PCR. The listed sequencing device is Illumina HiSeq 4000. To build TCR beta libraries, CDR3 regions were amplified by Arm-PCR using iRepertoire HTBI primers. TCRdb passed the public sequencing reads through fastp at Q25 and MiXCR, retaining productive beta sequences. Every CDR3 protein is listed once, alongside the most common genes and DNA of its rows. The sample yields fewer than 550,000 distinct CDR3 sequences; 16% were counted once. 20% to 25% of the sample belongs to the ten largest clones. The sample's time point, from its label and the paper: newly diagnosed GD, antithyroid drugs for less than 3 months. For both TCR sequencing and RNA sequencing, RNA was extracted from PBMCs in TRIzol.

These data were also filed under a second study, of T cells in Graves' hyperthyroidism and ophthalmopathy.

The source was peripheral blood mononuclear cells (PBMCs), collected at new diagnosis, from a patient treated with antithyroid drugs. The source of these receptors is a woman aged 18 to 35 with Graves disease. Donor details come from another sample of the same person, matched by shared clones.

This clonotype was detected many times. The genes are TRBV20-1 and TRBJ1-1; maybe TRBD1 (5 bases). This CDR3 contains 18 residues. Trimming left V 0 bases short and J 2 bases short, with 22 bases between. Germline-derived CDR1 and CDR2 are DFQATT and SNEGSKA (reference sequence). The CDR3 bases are TGCAGTGCTAGAGATTTTAAGAGGAGGGGAATAATAAACACTGAAGCTTTCTTT. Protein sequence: CSARDFKRRGIINTEAFF.

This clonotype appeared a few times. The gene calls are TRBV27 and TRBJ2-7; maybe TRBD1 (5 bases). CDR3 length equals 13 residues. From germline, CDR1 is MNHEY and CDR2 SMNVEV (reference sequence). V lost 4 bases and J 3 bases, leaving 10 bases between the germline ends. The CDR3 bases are TGTGCCAGCAGTTCGGACACAAGCTACGAGCAGTACTTC. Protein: CASSSDTSYEQYF.

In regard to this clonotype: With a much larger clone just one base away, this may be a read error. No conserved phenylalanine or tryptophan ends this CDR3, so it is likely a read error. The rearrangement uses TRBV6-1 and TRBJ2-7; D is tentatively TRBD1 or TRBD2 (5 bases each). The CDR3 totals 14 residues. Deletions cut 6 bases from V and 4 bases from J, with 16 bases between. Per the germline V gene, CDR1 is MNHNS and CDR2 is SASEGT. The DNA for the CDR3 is TGTGCCAGCAGCCCAGATGGGACCTTTTACGAGCAGTACCTC. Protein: CASSPDGTFYEQYL.

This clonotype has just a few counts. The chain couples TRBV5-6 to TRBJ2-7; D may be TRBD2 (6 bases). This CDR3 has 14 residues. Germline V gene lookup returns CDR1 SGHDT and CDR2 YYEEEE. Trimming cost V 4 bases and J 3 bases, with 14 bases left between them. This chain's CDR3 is CASSTNPGSYEQYF. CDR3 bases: TGTGCCAGCAGCACTAATCCCGGGAGCTACGAGCAGTACTTC. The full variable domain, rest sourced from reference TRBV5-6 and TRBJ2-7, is DAGVTQSPTHLIKTRGQQVTLRCSPKSGHDTVSWYQQALGQGPQFIFQYYEEEERQRGNFPDRFSGHQFPNYSSELNVNALLLGDSALYLCASSTNPGSYEQYFGPGTRLTVT.

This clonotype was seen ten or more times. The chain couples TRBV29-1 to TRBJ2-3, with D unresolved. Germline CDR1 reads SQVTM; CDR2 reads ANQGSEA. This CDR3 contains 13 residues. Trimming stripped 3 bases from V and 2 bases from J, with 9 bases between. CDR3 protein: CSVDVSYTDTQYF. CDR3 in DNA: TGCAGCGTTGACGTCAGTTACACAGATACGCAGTATTTT.

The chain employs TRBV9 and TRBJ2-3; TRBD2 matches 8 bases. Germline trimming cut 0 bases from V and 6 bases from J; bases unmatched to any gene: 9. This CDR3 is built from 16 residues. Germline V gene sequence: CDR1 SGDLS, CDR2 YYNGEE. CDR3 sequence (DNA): TGTGCCAGCAGCGTAGTGACTAGCGCCCCGGGTGATACGCAGTATTTT. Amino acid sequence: CASSVVTSAPGDTQYF.

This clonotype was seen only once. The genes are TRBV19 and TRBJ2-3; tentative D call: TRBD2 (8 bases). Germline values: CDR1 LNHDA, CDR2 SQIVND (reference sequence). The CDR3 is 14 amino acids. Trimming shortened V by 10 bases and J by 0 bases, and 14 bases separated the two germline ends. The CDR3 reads CATGGDRSTDTQYF. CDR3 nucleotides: TGTGCCACCGGGGGGGACAGAAGCACAGATACGCAGTATTTT.

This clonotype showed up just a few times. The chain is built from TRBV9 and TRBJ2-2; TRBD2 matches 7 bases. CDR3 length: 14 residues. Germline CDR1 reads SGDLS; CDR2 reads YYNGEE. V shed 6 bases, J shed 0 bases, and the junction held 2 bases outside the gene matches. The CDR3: CASTGLPNTGELFF. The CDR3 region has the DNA TGTGCCAGCACGGGACTACCGAACACCGGGGAGCTGTTTTTT.

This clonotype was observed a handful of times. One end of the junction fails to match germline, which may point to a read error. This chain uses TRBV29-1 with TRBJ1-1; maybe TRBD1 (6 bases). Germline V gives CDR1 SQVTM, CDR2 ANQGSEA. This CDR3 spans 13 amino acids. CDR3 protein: CSARTASYTEALF. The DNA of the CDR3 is TGCAGCGCCAGGACAGCCTCATACACTGAAGCTCTCTTT. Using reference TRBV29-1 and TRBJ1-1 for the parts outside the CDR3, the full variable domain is SAVISQKPSRDICQRGTSLTIQCQVDSQVTMMFWYRQQPGQSLTLIATANQGSEATYESGFVIDKFPISRPNLTFSTLTVSNMSPEDSSIYLCSARTASYTEALFGQGTRLTVV.

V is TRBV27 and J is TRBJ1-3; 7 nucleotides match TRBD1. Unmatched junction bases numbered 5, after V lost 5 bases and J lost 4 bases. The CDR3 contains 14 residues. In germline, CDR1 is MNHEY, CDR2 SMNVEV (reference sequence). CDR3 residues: CASSAGTVGNTIYF. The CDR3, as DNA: TGTGCCAGCAGTGCAGGGACAGTAGGAAACACCATATATTTT.

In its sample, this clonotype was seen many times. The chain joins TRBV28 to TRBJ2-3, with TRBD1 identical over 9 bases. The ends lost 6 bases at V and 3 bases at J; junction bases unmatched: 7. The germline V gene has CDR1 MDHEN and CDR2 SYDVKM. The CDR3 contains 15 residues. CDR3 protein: CASRPGTGWTDTQYF. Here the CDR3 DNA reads TGTGCCAGCAGACCAGGGACAGGGTGGACAGATACGCAGTATTTT. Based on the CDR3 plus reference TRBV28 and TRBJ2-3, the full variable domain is DVKVTQSSRYLVKRTGEKVFLECVQDMDHENMFWYRQDPGLGLRLIYFSYDVKMKEKGDIPEGYSVSREKKERFSLILESASTNQTSMYLCASRPGTGWTDTQYFGPGTRLTVL.

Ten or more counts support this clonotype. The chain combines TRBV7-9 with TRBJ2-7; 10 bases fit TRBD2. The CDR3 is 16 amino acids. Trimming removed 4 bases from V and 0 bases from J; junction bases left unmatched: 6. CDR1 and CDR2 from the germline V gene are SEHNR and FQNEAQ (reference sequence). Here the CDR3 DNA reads TGTGCCAGCAGCTCCCCCTCTAGCGGGAGCTCCTACGAGCAGTACTTC. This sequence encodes CASSSPSSGSSYEQYF.

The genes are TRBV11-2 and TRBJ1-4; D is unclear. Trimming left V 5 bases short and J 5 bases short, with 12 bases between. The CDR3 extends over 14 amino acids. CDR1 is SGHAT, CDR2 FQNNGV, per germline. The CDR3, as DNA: TGTGCCAGCAGCCTACCTCTAGGGAATGAAAAACTGTTTTTT. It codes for CASSLPLGNEKLFF.

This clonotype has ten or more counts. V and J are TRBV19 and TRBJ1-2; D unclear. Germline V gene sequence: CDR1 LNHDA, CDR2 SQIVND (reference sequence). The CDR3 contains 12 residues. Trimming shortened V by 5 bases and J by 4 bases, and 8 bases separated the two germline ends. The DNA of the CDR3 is TGTGCCAGTAGTCCGACAAGCTATGGCTACACCTTC. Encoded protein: CASSPTSYGYTF.

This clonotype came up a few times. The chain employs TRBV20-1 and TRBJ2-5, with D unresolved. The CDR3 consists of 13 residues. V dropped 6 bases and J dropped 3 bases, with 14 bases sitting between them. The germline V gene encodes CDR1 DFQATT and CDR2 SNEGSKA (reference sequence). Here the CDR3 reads CSAFPRFEETQYF. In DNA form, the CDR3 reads TGCAGTGCATTCCCGAGGTTTGAAGAGACCCAGTACTTC.

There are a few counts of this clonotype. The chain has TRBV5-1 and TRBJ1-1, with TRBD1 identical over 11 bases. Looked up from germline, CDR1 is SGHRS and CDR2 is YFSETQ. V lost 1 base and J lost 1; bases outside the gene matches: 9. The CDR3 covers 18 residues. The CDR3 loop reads CASSLIRDRGKKNTEAFF. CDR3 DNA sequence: TGCGCCAGCAGCTTGATCCGGGACAGGGGGAAAAAGAACACTGAAGCTTTCTTT. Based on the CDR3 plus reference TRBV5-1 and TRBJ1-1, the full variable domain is KAGVTQTPRYLIKTRGQQVTLSCSPISGHRSVSWYQQTPGQGLQFLFEYFSETQRNKGNFPGRFSGRQFSNSRSEMNVSTLELGDSALYLCASSLIRDRGKKNTEAFFGQGTRLTVV.

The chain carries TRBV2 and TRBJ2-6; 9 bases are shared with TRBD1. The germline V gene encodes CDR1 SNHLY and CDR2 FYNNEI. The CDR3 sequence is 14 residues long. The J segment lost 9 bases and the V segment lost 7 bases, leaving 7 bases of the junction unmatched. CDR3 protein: CASTWDRAINVLTF. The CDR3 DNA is TGTGCCAGCACTTGGGACAGGGCGATCAACGTCCTGACTTTC.

Here the CDR3 reads CATSDSGLMDSTSEIAKNIQYF. The CDR3 nucleotides read TGTGCCACCAGTGATTCCGGTCTTATGGACTCAACTAGTGAGATAGCCAAAAACATTCAGTACTTC. The chain joins TRBV24-1 to TRBJ2-4; tentatively, D is TRBD2 (5 bases). From germline, CDR1 is KGHDR and CDR2 SFDVKD. With 2 bases removed from V and 0 bases from J, the gap between germline ends came to 28 bases. The CDR3 spans 22 residues.

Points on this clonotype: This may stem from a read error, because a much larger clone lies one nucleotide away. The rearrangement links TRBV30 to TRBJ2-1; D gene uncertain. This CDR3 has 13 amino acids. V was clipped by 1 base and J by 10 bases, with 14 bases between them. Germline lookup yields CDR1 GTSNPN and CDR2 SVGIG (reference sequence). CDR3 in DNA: TGTGCCTGGAGTGGGGATCTTCCTTACGAGCAGTTCTTC. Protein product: CAWSGDLPYEQFF. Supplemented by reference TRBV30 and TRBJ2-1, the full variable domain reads SQTIHQWPATLVQPVGSPLSLECTVEGTSNPNLYWYRQAAGRGLQLLFYSVGIGQISSEVPQNLSASRPQDRQFILSSKKLLLSDSGFYLCAWSGDLPYEQFFGPGTRLTVL.

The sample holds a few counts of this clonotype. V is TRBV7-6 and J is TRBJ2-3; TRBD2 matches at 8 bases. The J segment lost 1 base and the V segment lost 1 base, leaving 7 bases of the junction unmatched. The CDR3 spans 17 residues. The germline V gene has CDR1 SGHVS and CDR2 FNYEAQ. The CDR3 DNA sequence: TGTGCCAGCAGCTTAGGGGAAGCGGGGGCGGGCACAGATACGCAGTATTTT. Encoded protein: CASSLGEAGAGTDTQYF.